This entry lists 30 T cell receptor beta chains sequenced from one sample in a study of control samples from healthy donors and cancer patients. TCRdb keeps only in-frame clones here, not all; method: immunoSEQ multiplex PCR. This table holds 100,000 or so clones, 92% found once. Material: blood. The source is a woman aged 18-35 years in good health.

The CDR3 DNA follows: TGTGCCAGTAGTATCGGGGCAGGGGGTTTGGAGACCCAGTACTTC. This encodes CASSIGAGGLETQYF. The V and J genes are TRBV19 and TRBJ2-5; 7 bases match TRBD1. The V gene's germline CDR1 is LNHDA and CDR2 SQIVND (reference sequence). Losses at the gene ends were 3 bases for V and 5 bases for J; bases not matched to a gene: 9. The CDR3 runs to 15 residues.

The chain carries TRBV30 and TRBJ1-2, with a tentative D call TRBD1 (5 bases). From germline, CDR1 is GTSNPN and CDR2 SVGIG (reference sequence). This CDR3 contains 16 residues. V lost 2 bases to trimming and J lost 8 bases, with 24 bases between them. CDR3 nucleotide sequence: TGTGCCTGGAGTTACTCCAGGGTTTCTTTGCGAGCAGGCTACACCTTC. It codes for CAWSYSRVSLRAGYTF.

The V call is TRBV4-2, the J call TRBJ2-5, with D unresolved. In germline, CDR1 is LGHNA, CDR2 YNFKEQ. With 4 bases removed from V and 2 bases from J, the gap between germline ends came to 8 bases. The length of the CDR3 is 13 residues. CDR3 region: CASSLNQQETQYF. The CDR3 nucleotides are TGTGCCAGCAGCCTAAACCAACAAGAGACCCAGTACTTC.

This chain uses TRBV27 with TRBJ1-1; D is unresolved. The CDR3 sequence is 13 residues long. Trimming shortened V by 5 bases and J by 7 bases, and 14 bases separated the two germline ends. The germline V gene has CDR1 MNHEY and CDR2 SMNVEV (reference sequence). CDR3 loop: CASSEMPLGEAFF. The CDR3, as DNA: TGTGCCAGCAGTGAGATGCCCCTAGGTGAAGCTTTCTTT.

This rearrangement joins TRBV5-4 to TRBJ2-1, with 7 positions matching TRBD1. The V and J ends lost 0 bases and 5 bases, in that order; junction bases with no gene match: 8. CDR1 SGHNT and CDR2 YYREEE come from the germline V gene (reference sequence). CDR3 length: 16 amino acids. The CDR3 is CASSLETGMGHNEQFF. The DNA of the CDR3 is TGTGCCAGCAGCTTGGAGACAGGGATGGGCCACAATGAGCAGTTCTTC.

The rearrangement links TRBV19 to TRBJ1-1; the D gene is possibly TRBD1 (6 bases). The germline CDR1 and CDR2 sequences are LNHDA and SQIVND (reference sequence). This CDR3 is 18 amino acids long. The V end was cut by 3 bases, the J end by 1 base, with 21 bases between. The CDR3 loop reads CASSIDFTGRIRNTEAFF. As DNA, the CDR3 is TGTGCCAGTAGTATCGATTTTACAGGGAGGATTCGGAACACTGAAGCTTTCTTT. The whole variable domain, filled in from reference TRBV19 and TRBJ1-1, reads DGGITQSPKYLFRKEGQNVTLSCEQNLNHDAMYWYRQDPGQGLRLIYYSQIVNDFQKGDIAEGYSVSREKKESFPLTVTSAQKNPTAFYLCASSIDFTGRIRNTEAFFGQGTRLTVV.

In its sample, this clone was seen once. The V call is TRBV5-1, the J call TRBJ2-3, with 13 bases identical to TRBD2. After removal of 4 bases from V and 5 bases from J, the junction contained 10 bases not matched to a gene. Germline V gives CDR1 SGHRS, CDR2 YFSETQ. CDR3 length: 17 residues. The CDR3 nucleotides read TGCGCCAGCAGCATAGGCCCGACTAGCGGGGGGAGAGATACGCAGTATTTT. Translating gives CASSIGPTSGGRDTQYF.

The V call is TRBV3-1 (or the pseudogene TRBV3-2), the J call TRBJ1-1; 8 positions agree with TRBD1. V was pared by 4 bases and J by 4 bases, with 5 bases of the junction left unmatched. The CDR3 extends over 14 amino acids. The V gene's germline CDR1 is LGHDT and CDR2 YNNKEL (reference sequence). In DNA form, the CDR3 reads TGTGCCAGCAGCCCGAGACAGGGGAGCACTGAAGCTTTCTTT. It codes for CASSPRQGSTEAFF.

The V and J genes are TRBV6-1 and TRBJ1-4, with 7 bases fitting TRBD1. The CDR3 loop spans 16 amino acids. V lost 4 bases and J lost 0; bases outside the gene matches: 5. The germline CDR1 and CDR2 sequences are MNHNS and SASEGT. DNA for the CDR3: TGTGCCAGCAGTGCTACTGGGACAGCAACTAATGAAAAACTGTTTTTT. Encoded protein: CASSATGTATNEKLFF.

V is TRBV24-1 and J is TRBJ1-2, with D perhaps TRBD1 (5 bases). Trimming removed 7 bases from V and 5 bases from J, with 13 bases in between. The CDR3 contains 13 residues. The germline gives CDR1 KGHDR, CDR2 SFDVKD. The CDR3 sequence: CATSPSRAYGYTF. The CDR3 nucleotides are TGTGCCACCAGCCCGTCCAGGGCTTATGGCTACACCTTC.

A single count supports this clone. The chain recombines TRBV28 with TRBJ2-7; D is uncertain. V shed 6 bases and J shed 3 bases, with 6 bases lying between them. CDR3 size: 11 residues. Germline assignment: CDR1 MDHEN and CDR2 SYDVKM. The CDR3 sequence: CASSERYEQYF. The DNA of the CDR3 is TGTGCCAGCAGCGAGCGCTACGAGCAGTACTTC.

Here the CDR3 DNA reads TGTGCCAGCAGTGCGGGACCCGGGACAGGTTGGGGGAACACCATATATTTT. Amino acid sequence: CASSAGPGTGWGNTIYF. The chain links TRBV2 to TRBJ1-3, with 8 bases fitting TRBD1. Unmatched junction bases numbered 15, after V lost 4 bases and J lost 7 bases. Germline CDR1 reads SNHLY; CDR2 reads FYNNEI. CDR3 length equals 17 residues.

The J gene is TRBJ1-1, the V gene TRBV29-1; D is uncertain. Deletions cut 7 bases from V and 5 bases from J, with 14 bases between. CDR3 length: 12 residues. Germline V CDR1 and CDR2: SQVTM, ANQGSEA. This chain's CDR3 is CSGFLGKTEAFF. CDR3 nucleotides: TGCAGCGGGTTCTTGGGAAAGACTGAAGCTTTCTTT.

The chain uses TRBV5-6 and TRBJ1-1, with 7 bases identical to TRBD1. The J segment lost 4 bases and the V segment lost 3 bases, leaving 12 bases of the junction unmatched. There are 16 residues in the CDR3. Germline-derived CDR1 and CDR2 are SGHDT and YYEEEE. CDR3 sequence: CASSSPGFSGGTEAFF. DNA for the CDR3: TGTGCCAGCAGCTCCCCAGGGTTCTCAGGGGGCACTGAAGCTTTCTTT.

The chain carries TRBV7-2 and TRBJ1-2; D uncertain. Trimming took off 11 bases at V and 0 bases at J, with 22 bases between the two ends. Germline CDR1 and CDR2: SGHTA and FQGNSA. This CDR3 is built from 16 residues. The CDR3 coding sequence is TGTGCCTCTCACTTAGCGGCAGGAGGAGCTAACTATGGCTACACCTTC. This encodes CASHLAAGGANYGYTF.

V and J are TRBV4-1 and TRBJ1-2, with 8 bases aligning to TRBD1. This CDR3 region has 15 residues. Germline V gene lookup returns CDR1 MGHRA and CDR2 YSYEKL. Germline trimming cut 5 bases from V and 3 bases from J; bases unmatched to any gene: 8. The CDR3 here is CASSYTTGEYYGYTF. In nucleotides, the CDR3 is TGCGCCAGCAGCTACACGACAGGGGAGTACTATGGCTACACCTTC.

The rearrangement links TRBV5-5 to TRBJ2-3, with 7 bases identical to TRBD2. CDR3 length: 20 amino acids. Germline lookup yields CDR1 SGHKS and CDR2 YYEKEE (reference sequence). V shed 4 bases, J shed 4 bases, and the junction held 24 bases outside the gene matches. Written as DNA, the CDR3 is TGTGCCAGCAGCCCAGGCCCTGACGGACCGGGAGGAAGGATCTCAGATACGCAGTATTTT. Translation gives CASSPGPDGPGGRISDTQYF. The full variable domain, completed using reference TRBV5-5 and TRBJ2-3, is DAGVTQSPTHLIKTRGQQVTLRCSPISGHKSVSWYQQVLGQGPQFIFQYYEKEERGRGNFPDRFSARQFPNYSSELNVNALLLGDSALYLCASSPGPDGPGGRISDTQYFGPGTRLTVL.

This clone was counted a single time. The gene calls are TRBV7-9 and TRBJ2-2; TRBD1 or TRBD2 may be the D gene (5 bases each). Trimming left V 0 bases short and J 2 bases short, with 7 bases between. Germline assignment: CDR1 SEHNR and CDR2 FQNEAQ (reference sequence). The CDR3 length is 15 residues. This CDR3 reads CASSLAGVNTGELFF. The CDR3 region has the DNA TGTGCCAGCAGCTTAGCGGGGGTTAACACCGGGGAGCTGTTTTTT.

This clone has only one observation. The CDR3 sequence: CASRAVGRNTEAFF. The CDR3 nucleotides are TGCGCCAGCCGGGCCGTGGGCAGGAACACTGAAGCTTTCTTT. The rearrangement links TRBV23-1 to TRBJ1-1; D not certain. Being an ORF, TRBV23-1 has a function that is uncertain. The CDR3 has 14 amino acids. Trimming stripped 8 bases from V and 1 base from J, with 14 bases between.

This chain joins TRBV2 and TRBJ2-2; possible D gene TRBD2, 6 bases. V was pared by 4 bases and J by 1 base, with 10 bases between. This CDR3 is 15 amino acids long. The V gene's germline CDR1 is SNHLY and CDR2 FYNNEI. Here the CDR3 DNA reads TGTGCCAGCAGTGTCAGGAGGGGGAACACCGGGGAGCTGTTTTTT. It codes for CASSVRRGNTGELFF.

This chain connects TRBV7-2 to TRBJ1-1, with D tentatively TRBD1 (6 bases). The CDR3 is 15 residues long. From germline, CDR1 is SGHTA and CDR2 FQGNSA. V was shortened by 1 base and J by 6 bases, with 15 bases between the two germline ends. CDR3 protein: CASSLVVMGAAEAFF. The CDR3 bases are TGTGCCAGCAGCTTAGTGGTTATGGGGGCCGCTGAAGCTTTCTTT.

The CDR3 protein is CASSQGAEAFF. Written as DNA, the CDR3 is TGTGCCAGCAGTCAAGGTGCTGAAGCTTTCTTT. This chain joins TRBV6-2 or TRBV6-3 and TRBJ1-1; D is unresolved. Germline V gene lookup returns CDR1 MNHEY and CDR2 SVGEGT. Trimming took off 5 bases at V and 6 bases at J, with 7 bases between the two ends. The CDR3 has 11 amino acids.

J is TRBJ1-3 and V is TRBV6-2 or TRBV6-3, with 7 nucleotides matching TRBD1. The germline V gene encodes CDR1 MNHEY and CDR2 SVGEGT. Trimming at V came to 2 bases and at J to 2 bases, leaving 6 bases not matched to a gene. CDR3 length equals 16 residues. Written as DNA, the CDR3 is TGTGCCAGCAGTTACGCAGACAGGGTGGCTGGAAACACCATATATTTT. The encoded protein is CASSYADRVAGNTIYF.

CDR3 bases: TGCAGCGCCCTGGGCAGCTCCTACGAGCAGTACTTC. Amino acid sequence: CSALGSSYEQYF. The chain is built from TRBV29-1 and TRBJ2-7; D is undetermined. Germline assignment: CDR1 SQVTM and CDR2 ANQGSEA. The CDR3 has 12 residues. Trimming took 7 bases from V and 0 from J, leaving 10 bases between them.

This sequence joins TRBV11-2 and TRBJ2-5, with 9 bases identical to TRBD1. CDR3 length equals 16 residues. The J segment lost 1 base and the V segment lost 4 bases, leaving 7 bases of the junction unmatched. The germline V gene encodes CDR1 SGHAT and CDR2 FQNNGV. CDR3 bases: TGTGCCAGCAGCTCAACAGGGGGCGCCTTCCAAGAGACCCAGTACTTC. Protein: CASSSTGGAFQETQYF. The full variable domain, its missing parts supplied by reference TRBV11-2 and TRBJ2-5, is EAGVAQSPRYKIIEKRQSVAFWCNPISGHATLYWYQQILGQGPKLLIQFQNNGVVDDSQLPKDRFSAERLKGVDSTLKIQPAKLEDSAVYLCASSSTGGAFQETQYFGPGTRLLVL.

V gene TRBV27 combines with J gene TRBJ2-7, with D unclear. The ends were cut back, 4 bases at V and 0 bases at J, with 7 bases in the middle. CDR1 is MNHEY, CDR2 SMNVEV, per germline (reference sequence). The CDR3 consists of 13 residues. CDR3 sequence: CASSSESSYEQYF. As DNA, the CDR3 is TGTGCCAGCAGTTCCGAAAGCTCCTACGAGCAGTACTTC.

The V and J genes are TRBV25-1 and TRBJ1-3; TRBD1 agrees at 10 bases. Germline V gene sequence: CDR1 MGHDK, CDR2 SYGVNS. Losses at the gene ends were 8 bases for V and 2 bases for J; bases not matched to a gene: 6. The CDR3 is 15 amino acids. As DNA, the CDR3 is TGTGCCAGCGGTCCGGGACAGGGGACTGGAAACACCATATATTTT. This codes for CASGPGQGTGNTIYF. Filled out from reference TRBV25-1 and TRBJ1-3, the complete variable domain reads EADIYQTPRYLVIGTGKKITLECSQTMGHDKMYWYQQDPGMELHLIHYSYGVNSTEKGDLSSESTVSRIRTEHFPLTLESARPSHTSQYLCASGPGQGTGNTIYFGEGSWLTVV.

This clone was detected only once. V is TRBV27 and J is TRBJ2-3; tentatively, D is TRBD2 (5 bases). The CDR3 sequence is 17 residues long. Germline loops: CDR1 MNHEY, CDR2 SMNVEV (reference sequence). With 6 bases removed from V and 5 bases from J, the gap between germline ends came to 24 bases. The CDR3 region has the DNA TGTGCCAGCAGGCCCCAGAGCCTAGCAGGTATTAGAGATACGCAGTATTTT. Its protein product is CASRPQSLAGIRDTQYF.

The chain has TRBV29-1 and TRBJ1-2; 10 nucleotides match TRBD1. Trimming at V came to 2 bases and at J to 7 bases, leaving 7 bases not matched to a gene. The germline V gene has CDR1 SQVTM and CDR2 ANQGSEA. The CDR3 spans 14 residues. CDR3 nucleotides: TGCAGCGTTGAAAGGGGGACAGGGGCGCCTGGCTACACCTTC. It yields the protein CSVERGTGAPGYTF.

The CDR3 DNA follows: TGTGCCATCAGTGTTCCCCCGACCCCTACTAGCGGAAGAGCCAGATACGAGCAGTACTTC. This sequence encodes CAISVPPTPTSGRARYEQYF. The gene calls are TRBV10-3 and TRBJ2-7; 8 nucleotides agree with TRBD2. Germline CDR1 and CDR2: ENHRY and SYGVKD. This CDR3 has 20 residues. Unmatched junction bases numbered 24, after V lost 4 bases and J lost 4 bases.